Shown below are 23 T cell receptor beta chains from a single sample sequenced in a study of cytomegalovirus exposure and HLA in healthy donors. Clones were read by immunoSEQ multiplex PCR, and TCRdb kept only the in-frame ones, dropping some. The sample lists over 150,000 clones, roughly 89% occurring once. The sequenced sample consisted of PBMCs. These receptors all come from a man between 18 and 35 years old in good health and CMV-seropositive.

The chain recombines TRBV7-2 with TRBJ2-7; 9 bases align to TRBD2. The ends lost 3 bases at V and 3 bases at J; junction bases unmatched: 15. Germline V gene sequence: CDR1 SGHTA, CDR2 FQGNSA. This CDR3 is 18 amino acids long. This CDR3 reads CASSLNLGWLAGDYEQYF. DNA for the CDR3: TGTGCCAGCAGCTTGAATCTGGGCTGGTTAGCGGGAGACTACGAGCAGTACTTC.

This rearrangement joins TRBV7-6 to TRBJ2-1; no definite D call. V lost 2 bases and J lost 5, with 7 bases in between. This CDR3 has 13 amino acids. CDR1 SGHVS and CDR2 FNYEAQ come from the germline V gene. Here the CDR3 DNA reads TGTGCCAGCAGCTTAATAGAGGACAATGAGCAGTTCTTC. Its protein is CASSLIEDNEQFF.

This clone was seen once. This sequence joins TRBV25-1 and TRBJ2-7, with D maybe TRBD1 (5 bases). The V gene lost 0 bases and the J gene lost 0 bases, with 9 bases spanning the gap. There are 15 residues in the CDR3. Germline values: CDR1 MGHDK, CDR2 SYGVNS. CDR3 DNA: TGTGCCAGCAGTGAATATTGGACAAGCTCCTACGAGCAGTACTTC. It codes for CASSEYWTSSYEQYF.

The rearrangement joins TRBV6-6 to TRBJ2-7; 9 nucleotides line up with TRBD2. The CDR3 consists of 15 residues. Unmatched junction bases numbered 9, after V lost 9 bases and J lost 0 bases. Looked up from germline, CDR1 is MNHNY and CDR2 is SVGAGI (reference sequence). CDR3 region: CASRQAGGTSYEQYF. The CDR3, as DNA: TGTGCCAGTCGTCAAGCGGGAGGAACCTCCTACGAGCAGTACTTC.

V is TRBV15 and J is TRBJ2-1; D is perhaps TRBD2 (6 bases). Germline lookup yields CDR1 LNHNV and CDR2 YYDKDF (reference sequence). The V and J ends lost 0 bases and 4 bases respectively, with 13 bases between them. This CDR3 region has 16 residues. The CDR3 loop is CATSRDPGVRYNEQFF. CDR3 bases: TGTGCCACCAGCAGAGACCCGGGGGTCCGATACAATGAGCAGTTCTTC.

J is TRBJ2-7 and V is TRBV29-1; no clear D. Trimming shortened V by 7 bases and J by 7 bases, and 11 bases separated the two germline ends. The CDR3 extends over 10 amino acids. CDR1 is SQVTM, CDR2 ANQGSEA, per germline. CDR3 nucleotide sequence: TGCAGCGGGTTAGCTGGGGAGCAGTACTTC. It codes for CSGLAGEQYF.

V and J are TRBV28 and TRBJ1-4, with TRBD1 identical over 9 bases. Germline CDR1 is MDHEN and CDR2 is SYDVKM. The CDR3 has 15 residues. The J segment lost 3 bases and the V segment lost 5 bases, leaving 4 bases of the junction unmatched. In nucleotides, the CDR3 is TGTGCCAGCAGTCCACAGGGGGCGCCTAATGAAAAACTGTTTTTT. Amino acid sequence: CASSPQGAPNEKLFF.

The chain links TRBV19 to TRBJ2-1; tentative D call: TRBD2 (6 bases). The germline V and J ends were trimmed by 3 bases and 10 bases, with 16 bases remaining between them. Germline CDR1 is LNHDA and CDR2 is SQIVND (reference sequence). The CDR3 has 14 amino acids. CDR3 sequence: CASSITWRDHEQFF. DNA of the CDR3: TGTGCCAGTAGTATCACCTGGCGGGATCACGAGCAGTTCTTC.

The gene calls are TRBV4-1 and TRBJ2-7; 7 positions match TRBD1. The CDR3 is made up of 15 amino acids. Trimming removed 1 base from V and 3 bases from J; junction bases left unmatched: 6. Germline V gene data show CDR1 as MGHRA and CDR2 as YSYEKL. CDR3 loop: CASSQVGQSSYEQYF. CDR3 coding DNA: TGCGCCAGCAGCCAAGTGGGACAGAGTAGCTACGAGCAGTACTTC.

The chain uses TRBV11-3 and TRBJ2-7; 10 nucleotides agree with TRBD2. The germline V gene has CDR1 SGHNT and CDR2 YENEEA. V was pared by 1 base and J by 4 bases, with 7 bases of the junction left unmatched. CDR3 size: 16 residues. The CDR3 sequence: CASSLGLAGGLYEQYF. Written as DNA, the CDR3 is TGTGCCAGCAGCTTAGGGTTAGCGGGAGGTTTGTACGAGCAGTACTTC.

This clone came up once. The chain recombines TRBV19 with TRBJ2-4, with 11 bases lining up with TRBD2. Germline loops: CDR1 LNHDA, CDR2 SQIVND (reference sequence). J lost 4 bases, V lost 4 bases, and 6 bases had no gene match. The CDR3 is made up of 16 amino acids. In DNA form, the CDR3 reads TGTGCCAGTAGTAGGACGGGACTAGCGGAGAAAAACATTCAGTACTTC. Protein: CASSRTGLAEKNIQYF.

The chain employs TRBV7-9 and TRBJ2-7, with D uncertain. V was clipped by 0 bases and J by 3 bases, with 9 bases between them. CDR3 size: 14 residues. The germline CDR1 and CDR2 sequences are SEHNR and FQNEAQ (reference sequence). In nucleotides, the CDR3 is TGTGCCAGCAGCTTAGCGCCCCTCGGCTACGAGCAGTACTTC. This encodes CASSLAPLGYEQYF.

V usage is TRBV7-9 and J usage is TRBJ2-1; 7 positions agree with TRBD2. V shed 4 bases and J 2 bases; nucleotides not matched to a gene: 5. This CDR3 region has 15 residues. The germline CDR1 and CDR2 sequences are SEHNR and FQNEAQ (reference sequence). CDR3: CASSSLADAYNEQFF. In DNA form, the CDR3 reads TGTGCCAGCAGCTCTCTAGCGGACGCCTACAATGAGCAGTTCTTC. Based on the CDR3 plus reference TRBV7-9 and TRBJ2-1, the full variable domain is DTGVSQNPRHKITKRGQNVTFRCDPISEHNRLYWYRQTLGQGPEFLTYFQNEAQLEKSRLLSDRFSAERPKGSFSTLEIQRTEQGDSAMYLCASSSLADAYNEQFFGPGTRLTVL.

This clone was detected once. This CDR3 is also generated by other DNA sequences in the sample. V gene TRBV5-4 combines with J gene TRBJ2-6; the D gene is possibly TRBD1 (6 bases). CDR3 length equals 16 residues. Trimming removed 4 bases at V and 0 bases at J, with 11 bases between. Germline V gene data show CDR1 as SGHNT and CDR2 as YYREEE (reference sequence). This CDR3 reads CASSQGQPSGANVLTF. DNA of the CDR3: TGTGCCAGCAGCCAAGGACAGCCCTCTGGGGCCAACGTCCTGACTTTC. Using reference TRBV5-4 and TRBJ2-6 for the parts outside the CDR3, the full variable domain is ETGVTQSPTHLIKTRGQQVTLRCSSQSGHNTVSWYQQALGQGPQFIFQYYREEENGRGNFPPRFSGLQFPNYSSELNVNALELDDSALYLCASSQGQPSGANVLTFGAGSRLTVL.

The rearrangement links TRBV5-4 to TRBJ2-2, with D tentatively TRBD2 (5 bases). The germline V gene encodes CDR1 SGHNT and CDR2 YYREEE (reference sequence). CDR3 length: 16 amino acids. Trimming shortened V by 0 bases and J by 0 bases, and 9 bases separated the two germline ends. CDR3 residues: CASSLAVASNTGELFF. The CDR3, as DNA: TGTGCCAGCAGCTTGGCCGTAGCGTCGAACACCGGGGAGCTGTTTTTT.

The chain combines TRBV28 with TRBJ2-1, with 8 bases that match TRBD2. Unmatched junction bases numbered 6, after V lost 2 bases and J lost 6 bases. Germline V CDR1 and CDR2: MDHEN, SYDVKM. There are 15 residues in the CDR3. CDR3 residues: CASSLLAGVSNEQFF. CDR3 DNA: TGTGCCAGCAGTTTACTAGCGGGCGTGTCCAATGAGCAGTTCTTC.

This rearrangement joins TRBV14 to TRBJ2-1, with 7 nucleotides matching TRBD2. Germline V gene lookup returns CDR1 SGHDN and CDR2 FVKESK. V shed 3 bases, J shed 0 bases, and the junction held 5 bases outside the gene matches. The CDR3 length is 16 residues. The CDR3 sequence: CASSHNGGSSYNEQFF. The CDR3 DNA reads TGTGCCAGCAGCCACAATGGCGGGAGCTCCTACAATGAGCAGTTCTTC.

The V call is TRBV9, the J call TRBJ2-3; TRBD2 might be the D (5 bases). Per germline, CDR1 SGDLS and CDR2 YYNGEE. V lost 4 bases to trimming and J lost 3 bases, with 15 bases between them. The CDR3 consists of 15 residues. This chain's CDR3 is CASSYTDSRTDTQYF. DNA for the CDR3: TGTGCCAGCAGCTACACGGACTCCCGAACAGATACGCAGTATTTT.

The rearrangement uses TRBV7-9 and TRBJ2-2; a weak D match, TRBD2 (6 bases). Germline V lookup: CDR1 SEHNR, CDR2 FQNEAQ (reference sequence). The CDR3 extends over 14 amino acids. Deletions cut 5 bases from V and 4 bases from J, with 11 bases between. The CDR3 loop is CASSLIGSTGELFF. Here the CDR3 DNA reads TGTGCCAGCAGCCTAATCGGGAGCACCGGGGAGCTGTTTTTT.

The J gene is TRBJ1-5, the V gene TRBV9; TRBD1 is a possible D gene (5 bases). Per the germline V gene, CDR1 is SGDLS and CDR2 is YYNGEE. Trimming cost V 4 bases and J 6 bases, with 14 bases left between them. This CDR3 comprises 14 residues. The chain's CDR3 is CASSQWRGGQPQHF. CDR3 DNA: TGTGCCAGCAGCCAGTGGAGGGGAGGTCAGCCCCAGCATTTT.

This chain links TRBV11-1 with TRBJ2-7, with TRBD1 matching 12 bases. Losses at the gene ends were 3 bases for V and 3 bases for J; bases not matched to a gene: 9. CDR1 and CDR2 from the germline V gene are SGHAT and FQDESV (reference sequence). The CDR3 is 17 amino acids. The CDR3 DNA follows: TGTGCCAGCAGCTTGGCCGCTGGGACAGGGGGCGACTACGAGCAGTACTTC. Translation gives CASSLAAGTGGDYEQYF.

The chain links TRBV29-1 to TRBJ2-6; no definite D call. The CDR3 has 11 residues. V gave up 4 bases and J gave up 13 bases, with 11 bases separating them. In germline, CDR1 is SQVTM, CDR2 ANQGSEA. The CDR3 DNA is TGCAGCGTTGTGGCAGGTGAGGTCCTGACTTTC. This gives the protein CSVVAGEVLTF.

The rearrangement joins TRBV19 to TRBJ2-7; 11 nucleotides align to TRBD1. Germline CDR1 LNHDA, CDR2 SQIVND (reference sequence). This CDR3 has 17 amino acids. J gave up 3 bases and V 4 bases, and 11 bases lay outside the gene matches. The CDR3 is CASSRGAGQGGLYEQYF. The CDR3 bases are TGTGCCAGTAGTAGAGGTGCGGGACAGGGGGGCCTCTACGAGCAGTACTTC.